The rows below give T cell receptor beta chains drawn from one sample of a study of metastatic and nonmetastatic thyroid tumors. TCRdb redid the clone calls on the PCR reads using MiXCR. Here the sample spans over 25,000 clones, roughly a fifth being singletons. Sequenced input: blood. The receptors originated from a female donor with papillary thyroid cancer or a benign thyroid nodule (not recorded which). Some clones in this sample may be carry-over from other donors' samples. CDR3s include the opening cysteine and the closing phenylalanine or tryptophan. Fields, in order: V gene, CDR3 length, CDR3 protein.

V: TRBV20-1; length: 14; CDR3: CSPSQGQTNYGYTF
V: TRBV3-1; length: 16; CDR3: CASSRRLARSTDTQYF
V: TRBV30; length: 17; CDR3: CAFGTGLQNTGERGYTF
V: TRBV24-1; length: 13; CDR3: CATSDTGLGEQCF
V: TRBV3-1; length: 16; CDR3: CASSQDIGGSGNTIYF
V: TRBV11-2; length: 16; CDR3: CASSLGPKGSFYEQYF
V: TRBV20-1; length: 14; CDR3: CSASRLAGMGEQDF
V: TRBV6-4; length: 14; CDR3: CASSPGQGRSPLHF
V: TRBV20-1; length: 15; CDR3: CSARDWGPSYNEQFF
V: TRBV5-1; length: 15; CDR3: CASSLEMGPRYEQYF